The clone carrying this T cell receptor beta chain is labeled as large (0.1 to 1%). Its antigen is unidentified. Memory CD4+ cells were defined as CD4+CD45RO+CD25-. TCRdb reprocessed the multiplex PCR reads with MiXCR, giving one entry per CDR3 protein. The table shows roughly 540 distinct CDR3 sequences, with 20% to 25% occurring only once. Study conclusions and caveats: The TCR gene usage of tumor memory CD4+ T cells clustered together with blood and lymph node memory CD4+ cells and with lymph node naive CD4+ cells. Tumor-infiltrating Treg TCR alpha and beta sequences overlapped most with tumor naive CD4+ T cells, then blood naive.

This sequence was found in a female donor with breast cancer. The sequenced material came from memory CD4+ T cells sorted from blood. Stated subset: memory CD4+ T cells, CD4+CD45RO+CD25-.

DNA for the CDR3: TGTGCCAGCAGTTTAGAGGGGTGGGACGGCGGTGGCTACACCTTC. Amino acids: CASSLEGWDGGGYTF. The rearrangement joins TRBV12-3 or TRBV12-4 to TRBJ1-2; perhaps TRBD1 as D (5 bases). Trimming stripped 1 base from V and 7 bases from J, with 16 bases between. This CDR3 region has 15 residues.